This T cell receptor (beta chain) stems from a study of post-analysis software for immune sequencing data. Study-level results: Patients used about five TRBV segments, including TRBV5-6, TRBV5-1 and TRBV20-1, more often than controls. Compared with controls, patients showed significantly lower normalized Chao1 diversity.

Deletions cut 3 bases from V and 9 bases from J, with 12 bases between. This CDR3 is 14 amino acids long. Germline V gene data show CDR1 as WSHSY and CDR2 as SAAADI. About this clonotype itself: What it binds is not known. This could be a read error, since a much larger clone is one nucleotide away.

Unique molecular identifiers tagged the TCR beta cDNA libraries. About 500,000 cDNA molecules were obtained per 1 to 10 million input T cells. TCRdb recomputed calls from the PCR reads with MiXCR, one row per CDR3 protein. The table shows approximately 160,000 distinct CDR3 sequences, with roughly 31% occurring only once. The material sequenced was blood. The clonotype comes from a girl between 10 and 17 years old with multiple sclerosis. The chain has TRBV10-2 and TRBJ1-6; the D gene is possibly TRBD1 (6 bases). The CDR3 DNA follows: TGCGCCAGCAGTGATCAGGGGAATAGTTCACCCCTCCACTTT. This sequence encodes CASSDQGNSSPLHF.